The 25 T cell receptor beta chains listed next were all sequenced from one sample in a study of blood T cell repertoires in COVID-19 (dated by TCRdb to 2018 to 2020). Preparation of the library involved the immunoSEQ multiplex PCR assay. In its TCRdb copy, this immuneACCESS table keeps in-frame sequences only and misses some clones. Where compared with another copy, unresolved V genes explain less than half of these, and the others have no known cause. The sample has hundreds of thousands of clones on record, roughly four fifths of them singletons. The top ten clones comprise approximately 1.9% of the sample. Sequenced input: peripheral blood. These receptors came from a woman of 80 years or more with acute or convalescent COVID-19.

A remark on this clone: Other DNA sequences within the sample encode an identical CDR3. The genes are TRBV28 and TRBJ1-2, with 10 bases aligning to TRBD1. The CDR3 extends over 13 amino acids. Germline values: CDR1 MDHEN, CDR2 SYDVKM. The junction had 0 bases not matched to a gene; V was cut back by 6 bases and J by 2 bases. As DNA, the CDR3 is TGTGCCAGCAGGACAGGGGGCAACTATGGCTACACCTTC. This encodes CASRTGGNYGYTF.

This chain uses TRBV3-1 (or the pseudogene TRBV3-2) with TRBJ1-2, with TRBD1 matching over 8 bases. The germline V gene encodes CDR1 LGHDT and CDR2 YNNKEL (reference sequence). J gave up 4 bases and V 4 bases, and 2 bases lay outside the gene matches. This CDR3 comprises 13 residues. The CDR3 bases are TGTGCCAGCAGCCCGACAGGGGCCTATGGCTACACCTTC. It translates to CASSPTGAYGYTF.

V is TRBV7-2 and J is TRBJ1-3; 8 bases map to TRBD1. The germline gives CDR1 SGHTA, CDR2 FQGNSA. The CDR3 length is 15 residues. J gave up 2 bases and V 3 bases, and 3 bases lay outside the gene matches. The CDR3 sequence: CASSFGTGAGNTIYF. In nucleotides, the CDR3 is TGTGCCAGCAGCTTCGGGACAGGAGCTGGAAACACCATATATTTT.

V and J are TRBV29-1 and TRBJ2-1, with 7 bases that match TRBD1. J gave up 1 base and V 4 bases, and 4 bases lay outside the gene matches. From germline, CDR1 is SQVTM and CDR2 ANQGSEA. CDR3 length: 14 residues. CDR3 loop: CSVGPGGSYNEQFF. The CDR3 nucleotides are TGCAGCGTTGGGCCAGGGGGTTCCTACAATGAGCAGTTCTTC.

The gene calls are TRBV7-6 and TRBJ2-5; 12 bases align to TRBD2. V shed 1 base, J shed 7 bases, and the junction held 13 bases outside the gene matches. Germline lookup yields CDR1 SGHVS and CDR2 FNYEAQ. The CDR3 is made up of 18 amino acids. The CDR3 protein is CASSLGPSGRAEVRTQYF. CDR3 DNA: TGTGCCAGCAGCTTAGGGCCTAGCGGGAGGGCGGAGGTGCGGACCCAGTACTTC.

The J gene is TRBJ1-2, the V gene TRBV3-1 (or the pseudogene TRBV3-2), with D tentatively TRBD1 (5 bases). V lost 4 bases and J 4 bases, leaving 22 bases between the germline ends. There are 17 residues in the CDR3. The V gene's germline CDR1 is LGHDT and CDR2 YNNKEL (reference sequence). The CDR3 region is CASSPRGLLGGGYGYTF. Here the CDR3 DNA reads TGTGCCAGCAGCCCGCGGGGACTGCTCGGCGGGGGCTATGGCTACACCTTC.

This clone was found once. The rearrangement uses TRBV15 and TRBJ1-4; TRBD1 agrees at 8 bases. The CDR3 length is 13 residues. The junction had 6 bases not matched to a gene; V was cut back by 4 bases and J by 11 bases. The V gene's germline CDR1 is LNHNV and CDR2 YYDKDF (reference sequence). CDR3 amino acids: CATSTGQAEKLFF. The CDR3 region has the DNA TGTGCCACCAGCACGGGACAGGCCGAGAAACTGTTTTTT.

The chain combines TRBV20-1 with TRBJ1-2; TRBD1 aligns across 9 bases. Germline loops: CDR1 DFQATT, CDR2 SNEGSKA (reference sequence). After removal of 3 bases from V and 4 bases from J, the junction contained 9 bases not matched to a gene. The CDR3 loop spans 15 amino acids. In DNA, the CDR3 is TGCAGTGCTAGTGCGGGACAGGGCTCGTTCTATGGCTACACCTTC. It yields the protein CSASAGQGSFYGYTF.

J is TRBJ2-7 and V is TRBV6-6, with a tentative D call TRBD2 (6 bases). V was shortened by 2 bases and J by 0 bases, with 11 bases between the two germline ends. This CDR3 spans 15 amino acids. CDR1 is MNHNY, CDR2 SVGAGI, per germline (reference sequence). The DNA for the CDR3 is TGTGCCAGCAGTTACGGGGCGGGGAGCTCCTACGAGCAGTACTTC. This translates into CASSYGAGSSYEQYF.

This clone was counted once. The chain is built from TRBV18 and TRBJ1-4; D is unclear. V lost 1 base, J lost 0 bases, and 9 bases lay in between. The CDR3 length is 16 residues. The V gene's germline CDR1 is KGHSH and CDR2 LQKENI. The CDR3 nucleotides read TGTGCCAGCTCACCACTGCACACAGCAACTAATGAAAAACTGTTTTTT. It codes for CASSPLHTATNEKLFF.

V usage is TRBV7-3 and J usage is TRBJ2-3; 8 bases map to TRBD1. The length of the CDR3 is 16 residues. V lost 5 bases and J lost 6; bases outside the gene matches: 13. Germline CDR1 reads SGHTA; CDR2 reads FQGTGA. The CDR3 protein is CASSQGARRGSDTQYF. The CDR3, as DNA: TGTGCCAGCAGCCAGGGGGCACGGCGGGGATCGGATACGCAGTATTTT.

As to this clone: The sample carries other DNA sequences with the same CDR3. The rearrangement uses TRBV30 and TRBJ2-1; D unclear. This CDR3 comprises 13 residues. Trimming shortened V by 1 base and J by 3 bases, and 7 bases separated the two germline ends. Germline-derived CDR1 and CDR2 are GTSNPN and SVGIG (reference sequence). This CDR3 reads CAWSESVYNEQFF. In nucleotides, the CDR3 is TGTGCCTGGAGTGAGAGCGTCTACAATGAGCAGTTCTTC.

The CDR3 sequence: CASSRGQGWEKLFF. As DNA, the CDR3 is TGTGCCAGCAGCCGAGGACAGGGGTGGGAAAAACTGTTTTTT. The chain couples TRBV28 to TRBJ1-4; TRBD1 matches 9 bases. The CDR3 sequence is 14 residues long. The J segment lost 8 bases and the V segment lost 6 bases, leaving 7 bases of the junction unmatched. Germline CDR1 reads MDHEN; CDR2 reads SYDVKM.

To note about this clone: A single base separates this from a much larger clone, so it may be a read error. Other DNA sequences of this sample code for an identical CDR3. The chain carries TRBV7-9 and TRBJ1-5; TRBD1 aligns across 9 bases. The CDR3 has 14 residues. Germline values: CDR1 SEHNR, CDR2 FQNEAQ (reference sequence). J was trimmed by 4 bases and V by 3 bases; bases with no gene match: 1. The chain's CDR3 is CASSFGTGNQPQHF. The CDR3 DNA reads TGTGCCAGCAGCTTCGGGACAGGGAATCAGCCCCAGCATTTT.

The chain joins TRBV9 to TRBJ2-1; the match to TRBD2 covers 13 bases. CDR1 is SGDLS, CDR2 YYNGEE, per germline. After removal of 2 bases from V and 8 bases from J, the junction contained 7 bases not matched to a gene. CDR3 length: 16 residues. The CDR3 protein is CASSVTGTSGIDEQFF. The CDR3 DNA reads TGTGCCAGCAGCGTCACTGGGACTAGCGGGATCGATGAGCAGTTCTTC.

This clone appeared once. The chain combines TRBV14 with TRBJ2-5; 8 bases line up with TRBD1. With 2 bases clipped from V and 5 bases from J, the junction kept 13 bases outside the gene matches. This CDR3 comprises 17 residues. The germline CDR1 and CDR2 sequences are SGHDN and FVKESK. The CDR3 region has the DNA TGTGCCAGCAGCCAAAGATACGGACAGGGCCGGGAGGAGACCCAGTACTTC. Its translation: CASSQRYGQGREETQYF.

V gene TRBV14 combines with J gene TRBJ1-4; D is perhaps TRBD1 (6 bases). V dropped 0 bases and J dropped 7 bases, with 15 bases sitting between them. Looked up from germline, CDR1 is SGHDN and CDR2 is FVKESK. This CDR3 region has 16 residues. The CDR3, as DNA: TGTGCCAGCAGCCAAGAAGTCGTACAGGGTCGTGAAAAACTGTTTTTT. Translated: CASSQEVVQGREKLFF.

The chain carries TRBV7-2 and TRBJ2-5; possibly TRBD1 for D (6 bases). CDR1 SGHTA and CDR2 FQGNSA come from the germline V gene. V was clipped by 5 bases and J by 7 bases, with 14 bases between them. This CDR3 comprises 13 residues. The CDR3 nucleotides are TGTGCCAGCAGCAGACAGGACATAGGGACCCAGTACTTC. It codes for CASSRQDIGTQYF.

The genes are TRBV11-2 and TRBJ2-3, with 12 bases fitting TRBD2. The CDR3 is 19 amino acids. The V gene's germline CDR1 is SGHAT and CDR2 FQNNGV. V dropped 0 bases and J dropped 0; count of bases not matched to a gene: 7. CDR3 DNA: TGTGCCAGCAGCTTAGAGCGGCTAGCGGGGGGGTCCAGCACAGATACGCAGTATTTT. Translated, it gives CASSLERLAGGSSTDTQYF.

V is TRBV5-6 and J is TRBJ1-1, with a tentative D call TRBD1 (5 bases). The CDR3 totals 15 residues. V lost 1 base, J lost 7 bases, and 17 bases lay in between. CDR1 is SGHDT and CDR2 is YYEEEE in the germline V gene. The CDR3 nucleotides are TGTGCCAGCAGCTTGAGGAACACAGGTGGGCTTGAAGCTTTCTTT. It codes for CASSLRNTGGLEAFF.

In DNA, the CDR3 is TGTGCCAGCTCATGGGACAGGGGGGGCACAGATACGCAGTATTTT. Translation gives CASSWDRGGTDTQYF. The V and J genes are TRBV18 and TRBJ2-3; TRBD1 matches 11 bases. V shed 5 bases and J 1 base; nucleotides not matched to a gene: 2. This CDR3 spans 15 amino acids. Germline values: CDR1 KGHSH, CDR2 LQKENI.

The rearrangement joins TRBV6-4 to TRBJ2-3; 8 nucleotides agree with TRBD2. The CDR3 has 15 residues. The ends lost 3 bases at V and 4 bases at J; junction bases unmatched: 6. Per germline, CDR1 MRHNA and CDR2 SNTAGT. The CDR3 sequence is CASSDQAGAADTQYF. The DNA of the CDR3 is TGTGCCAGCAGTGATCAAGCGGGGGCTGCAGATACGCAGTATTTT.

V and J are TRBV28 and TRBJ2-7, with 7 bases fitting TRBD2. From germline, CDR1 is MDHEN and CDR2 SYDVKM. The CDR3 is made up of 16 amino acids. V shed 5 bases and J 6 bases; nucleotides not matched to a gene: 16. CDR3 residues: CASSPYRASASGEQYF. In DNA form, the CDR3 reads TGTGCCAGCAGTCCCTACCGCGCCTCGGCTAGCGGCGAGCAGTACTTC.

The rearrangement joins TRBV9 to TRBJ2-2; 9 bases align to TRBD2. V gave up 0 bases and J gave up 6 bases; unmatched junction bases: 6. CDR1 is SGDLS, CDR2 YYNGEE, per germline. This CDR3 has 16 amino acids. The DNA of the CDR3 is TGTGCCAGCAGCGTAGGTGGGACTAGCTCCCCCGGGGAGCTGTTTTTT. This gives the protein CASSVGGTSSPGELFF.

The rearrangement uses TRBV7-9 and TRBJ1-2; TRBD1 might be the D (5 bases). The ends were cut back, 2 bases at V and 4 bases at J, with 11 bases in the middle. Germline CDR1 is SEHNR and CDR2 is FQNEAQ (reference sequence). The CDR3 is made up of 14 amino acids. CDR3 sequence: CASSLIFQGYGYTF. CDR3 bases: TGTGCCAGCAGCTTAATCTTCCAGGGCTATGGCTACACCTTC. The full variable domain, with the rest looked up from reference TRBV7-9 and TRBJ1-2, is DTGVSQNPRHKITKRGQNVTFRCDPISEHNRLYWYRQTLGQGPEFLTYFQNEAQLEKSRLLSDRFSAERPKGSFSTLEIQRTEQGDSAMYLCASSLIFQGYGYTFGSGTRLTVV.